The next 22 T cell receptor beta chains were all read from a single sample in a study of radiation and T cells in renal cell carcinoma (dated by TCRdb to the early 2020s). Reading the label with the study, this specimen's time point is: baseline pretreatment blood. Explained via the paper, the treatment or condition label denotes: 15 Gy SBRT to primary tumor, nephrectomy 4 weeks later. Library method: the immunoSEQ multiplex PCR assay. This immuneACCESS table, as held by TCRdb, lists in-frame sequences with V and J called but not all clones. Of the missing ones, under half trace to an unresolved V gene in checked studies; the others have no known cause. This sample has 150,000 or so clones in its table, and 88% of those were observed once. The top ten constitute over 3.5% of the sample. Source: blood, taken from a patient whose treatment included radiotherapy and nephrectomy. The source is a woman aged 70 to 79 with renal cell carcinoma.

The chain employs TRBV6-5 and TRBJ1-4; TRBD1 agrees at 11 bases. The CDR3 is made up of 14 amino acids. Trimming took 7 bases from V and 10 from J; bases not matched to a gene: 8. The V gene's germline CDR1 is MNHEY and CDR2 SVGAGI. Here the CDR3 reads CASNTGQGAGKLFF. Written as DNA, the CDR3 is TGTGCCAGCAACACCGGACAGGGGGCTGGAAAACTGTTTTTT.

The rearrangement links TRBV20-1 to TRBJ1-1; D uncertain. The germline V gene has CDR1 DFQATT and CDR2 SNEGSKA (reference sequence). The CDR3 contains 11 residues. V lost 5 bases and J 7 bases, leaving 11 bases between the germline ends. CDR3 loop: CSAPDGFEAFF. The CDR3 DNA reads as TGCAGTGCTCCTGACGGTTTTGAAGCTTTCTTT.

This CDR3 reads CASTPQGSTDYEQYF. For the CDR3, the DNA is TGTGCCAGCACTCCTCAGGGAAGCACCGACTACGAGCAGTACTTC. The gene calls are TRBV28 and TRBJ2-7; D possibly corresponds to TRBD1 (5 bases). This CDR3 spans 15 amino acids. Trimming stripped 7 bases from V and 3 bases from J, with 19 bases between. Germline CDR1 MDHEN, CDR2 SYDVKM.

In its sample, this clone was seen once. CDR3 sequence reads: CASRRSSGANVLTF. The CDR3 region has the DNA TGTGCCAGTAGAAGAAGCTCTGGGGCCAACGTCCTGACTTTC. This chain links TRBV19 with TRBJ2-6, with D hard to call. V lost 6 bases to trimming and J lost 0 bases, with 6 bases between them. The CDR3 sequence is 14 residues long. The germline CDR1 and CDR2 sequences are LNHDA and SQIVND (reference sequence).

The chain combines TRBV6-1 with TRBJ1-6; D uncertain. The ends were cut back, 2 bases at V and 4 bases at J, with 6 bases in the middle. Germline assignment: CDR1 MNHNS and CDR2 SASEGT. This CDR3 has 14 amino acids. This chain's CDR3 is CASSESRYNSPLHF. For the CDR3, the DNA is TGTGCCAGCAGTGAATCCCGGTATAATTCACCCCTCCACTTT.

The J gene is TRBJ1-1, the V gene TRBV28; D is ambiguous. The CDR3 sequence is 15 residues long. V was cut by 2 bases and J by 0 bases, with 10 bases left in between. Germline CDR1 reads MDHEN; CDR2 reads SYDVKM. In DNA, the CDR3 is TGTGCCAGCAGTTTAGATGACGGGTTGAACACTGAAGCTTTCTTT. This sequence encodes CASSLDDGLNTEAFF.

The rearrangement joins TRBV21-1 to TRBJ1-4. TRBV21-1 counts as a pseudogene. This CDR3 spans 14 amino acids. CDR3 DNA: TGTGCCAGCAGCAAAGCCAGGCGAGGTGAAAAACTGTTTTTT. Translation gives CASSKARRGEKLFF.

This chain connects TRBV7-2 to TRBJ1-1; D not certain. Trimming shortened V by 2 bases and J by 2 bases, and 3 bases separated the two germline ends. CDR1 is SGHTA, CDR2 FQGNSA, per germline. The CDR3 covers 12 residues. The CDR3: CASSLQNTEAFF. CDR3 bases: TGTGCCAGCAGCTTACAAAACACTGAAGCTTTCTTT.

The CDR3 nucleotides read TGTGCCAGCAGCTCTGACGGAACCTATGGCTACACCTTC. Translation gives CASSSDGTYGYTF. This chain connects TRBV11-2 to TRBJ1-2; D is unresolved. The V gene lost 4 bases and the J gene lost 4 bases, with 10 bases spanning the gap. Germline assignment: CDR1 SGHAT and CDR2 FQNNGV. The CDR3 has 13 amino acids.

The table lists this clone with a count of one. The chain recombines TRBV7-6 with TRBJ2-1; D assignment may be TRBD1 or TRBD2 (5 bases each). This CDR3 contains 16 residues. The germline CDR1 and CDR2 sequences are SGHVS and FNYEAQ. Trimming left V 4 bases short and J 4 bases short, with 17 bases between. The CDR3 here is CASSSPRDGPYNEQFF. The CDR3 DNA sequence: TGTGCCAGCAGCTCCCCCCGGGACGGCCCATACAATGAGCAGTTCTTC.

V usage is TRBV6-6 and J usage is TRBJ1-1; TRBD1 is a possible D gene (6 bases). The germline CDR1 and CDR2 sequences are MNHNY and SVGAGI (reference sequence). Trimming removed 2 bases at V and 3 bases at J, with 13 bases between. CDR3 length equals 15 residues. Written as DNA, the CDR3 is TGTGCCAGCAGTTACGAGGGGGTGGGGTACACTGAAGCTTTCTTT. It specifies CASSYEGVGYTEAFF.

V usage is TRBV28 and J usage is TRBJ1-6; D perhaps matches TRBD1 (6 bases). The V gene lost 2 bases and the J gene lost 8 bases, with 7 bases spanning the gap. The CDR3 is 13 amino acids. The germline V gene has CDR1 MDHEN and CDR2 SYDVKM. The CDR3, as DNA: TGTGCCAGCAGTTTAAGGGGGTATTCACCCCTCCACTTT. This encodes CASSLRGYSPLHF.

The chain links TRBV14 to TRBJ2-1; D is unresolved. The CDR3 runs to 11 residues. Trimming pared 5 bases from V and 10 bases from J, leaving 9 bases between. Germline CDR1 reads SGHDN; CDR2 reads FVKESK. The CDR3 here is CASSLVREQFF. CDR3 DNA sequence: TGTGCCAGCAGCTTAGTCAGGGAGCAGTTCTTC. Full variable domain (missing parts from reference TRBV14 and TRBJ2-1): EAGVTQFPSHSVIEKGQTVTLRCDPISGHDNLYWYRRVMGKEIKFLLHFVKESKQDESGMPNNRFLAERTGGTYSTLKVQPAELEDSGVYFCASSLVREQFFGPGTRLTVL.

This chain joins TRBV2 and TRBJ2-7; D may be TRBD1 (5 bases). The CDR3 is 12 amino acids. In germline, CDR1 is SNHLY, CDR2 FYNNEI. V lost 7 bases and J lost 3, with 10 bases in between. The CDR3 coding sequence is TGTGCCAGCACTGACAGAAACTACGAGCAGTACTTC. This translates into CASTDRNYEQYF.

This clone was observed a few times. V is TRBV4-2 and J is TRBJ2-3; 11 bases align to TRBD2. CDR1 LGHNA and CDR2 YNFKEQ come from the germline V gene. J lost 8 bases, V lost 4 bases, and 11 bases had no gene match. This CDR3 has 16 amino acids. The CDR3 region has the DNA TGTGCCAGCAGCCCCCGACTAGCGGGGCAAGTGTCTACGCAGTATTTT. It specifies CASSPRLAGQVSTQYF.

The V call is TRBV27, the J call TRBJ2-1; 14 bases line up with TRBD2. This CDR3 is 18 amino acids long. Losses at the gene ends were 3 bases for V and 3 bases for J; bases not matched to a gene: 7. CDR1 and CDR2 from the germline V gene are MNHEY and SMNVEV (reference sequence). CDR3 bases: TGTGCCAGCAGTTTGGGACTAGCGGGAGTCGGTGGCTACAATGAGCAGTTCTTC. It specifies CASSLGLAGVGGYNEQFF.

The chain is built from TRBV29-1 and TRBJ2-1, with a possible D match to TRBD1 (6 bases). The CDR3 runs to 12 residues. The V end lost 7 bases, the J end lost 10 bases, and 17 bases lay between the germline ends. Germline V gene lookup returns CDR1 SQVTM and CDR2 ANQGSEA. CDR3 nucleotides: TGCAGCGCATCCTTGGGACAACGGGAGCAGTTCTTC. It specifies CSASLGQREQFF.

V usage is TRBV19 and J usage is TRBJ1-2; D gene uncertain. From germline, CDR1 is LNHDA and CDR2 SQIVND (reference sequence). V lost 3 bases to trimming and J lost 4 bases, with 15 bases between them. This CDR3 spans 15 amino acids. As DNA, the CDR3 is TGTGCCAGTAGTATGTACGGGTCGGGAGGCTATGGCTACACCTTC. This sequence encodes CASSMYGSGGYGYTF.

The rearrangement links TRBV25-1 to TRBJ1-4; D is possibly TRBD1 (5 bases). Germline values: CDR1 MGHDK, CDR2 SYGVNS. The CDR3 loop spans 13 amino acids. Trimming shortened V by 6 bases and J by 4 bases, and 9 bases separated the two germline ends. The CDR3 sequence is CASRQALNEKLFF. The DNA of the CDR3 is TGTGCCAGCAGACAGGCCCTTAATGAAAAACTGTTTTTT.

The sample holds one count of this clone. The V and J genes are TRBV19 and TRBJ1-1, with 7 bases identical to TRBD1. The CDR3 is 14 amino acids. After removal of 5 bases from V and 4 bases from J, the junction contained 7 bases not matched to a gene. From germline, CDR1 is LNHDA and CDR2 SQIVND (reference sequence). For the CDR3, the DNA is TGTGCCAGTAGTGCAATCAGGGGGGCCACTGAAGCTTTCTTT. Protein: CASSAIRGATEAFF.

CDR3 region: CASSARPSGASGKETQYF. Here the CDR3 DNA reads TGTGCCAGCAGCGCCCGCCCTAGCGGGGCCTCGGGAAAAGAGACCCAGTACTTC. The chain has TRBV11-2 and TRBJ2-5, with TRBD2 matching 9 bases. Trimming took 5 bases from V and 3 from J; bases not matched to a gene: 16. CDR1 and CDR2 from the germline V gene are SGHAT and FQNNGV. The CDR3 is 18 residues long.

CDR3 region: CASSKGRVGSGINEQFF. Here the CDR3 DNA reads TGCGCCAGCAGCAAAGGGCGGGTGGGGTCAGGGATCAATGAGCAGTTCTTC. V usage is TRBV5-1 and J usage is TRBJ2-1, with D perhaps TRBD1 or TRBD2 (5 bases each). The V gene's germline CDR1 is SGHRS and CDR2 YFSETQ. There are 17 residues in the CDR3. The ends were cut back, 4 bases at V and 6 bases at J, with 23 bases in the middle.